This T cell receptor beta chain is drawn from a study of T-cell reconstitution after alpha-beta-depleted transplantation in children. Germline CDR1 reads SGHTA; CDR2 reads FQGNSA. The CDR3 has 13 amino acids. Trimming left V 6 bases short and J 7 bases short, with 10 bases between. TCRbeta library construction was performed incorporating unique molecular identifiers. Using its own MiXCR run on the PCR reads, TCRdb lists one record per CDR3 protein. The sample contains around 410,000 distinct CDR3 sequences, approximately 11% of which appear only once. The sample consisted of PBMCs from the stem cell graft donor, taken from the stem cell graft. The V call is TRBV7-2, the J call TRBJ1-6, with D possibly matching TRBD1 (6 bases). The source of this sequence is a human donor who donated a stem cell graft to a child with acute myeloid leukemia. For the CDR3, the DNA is TGTGCCAGCAGATCGGGGACAAATTCACCCCTCCACTTT. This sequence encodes CASRSGTNSPLHF.